This TCR beta chain was observed in a study of T cells in Graves' hyperthyroidism and ophthalmopathy (dated by TCRdb to about 2019). With regard to the full study: Peripheral blood was collected at initial diagnosis, before any treatment. After blood sampling, hyperthyroidism patients were treated with methimazole at a starting dose of 30 mg daily, and ophthalmopathy patients were treated with high-dose intravenous methylprednisolone. To identify distinguishing TCR V-J signatures, a discovery cohort of some 100 patients was used, comprising some 45 with Graves' ophthalmopathy and 55 to 65 with stable Graves' hyperthyroidism. Prospective prediction of ophthalmopathy was tested in an independent validation cohort of 18 to 20 hyperthyroidism patients and 15 to 17 patients who later progressed to ophthalmopathy. The study also compared thyroid tissue and blood T-cell repertoires from about six Graves' hyperthyroidism patients. According to the paper, TCR Vbeta CDR3 sequencing was carried out on approximately 140 peripheral blood samples, which came from under 50 ophthalmopathy, 80 or so hyperthyroidism and 17 progressor patients. The 75 to 100 discovery patients were randomly divided into training and test sets at a 7:3 ratio. The paper's findings and limits, for the study overall: Blood samples also contained most of the expanded thyroid clonotypes (frequency above 0.001), which suggests that blood repertoires may reflect thyroid immune responses. A 13 V-J signature model separated ophthalmopathy from stable hyperthyroidism, with 87.88% sensitivity and 81% to 83% specificity in cross-validation and 80%/75% in testing. Sample size was not statistically predetermined, and investigators were not blinded to group allocation. During validation, the model predicted progression to ophthalmopathy a median of about 6.5 months ahead of onset, with around 71% sensitivity and 72% to 80% specificity.

Graves' hyperthyroidism was defined as stable when no progression to ophthalmopathy occurred over 18 months of follow-up. Hyperthyroidism patients were newly diagnosed, with disease duration under 2 months, and aged 18 to 65 years. Exclusion was applied to patients with uncontrolled infections, other autoimmune diseases, pregnancy or lactation. Diagnoses were established on the basis of clinical symptoms, serum thyroxine and TRAb, thyroid ultrasound, and orbital computed tomography. PBMCs were separated from under 12 ml of fresh peripheral blood using Ficoll-Paque density gradient centrifugation. Total RNA was extracted using Trizol reagent, and RNA quality was assessed on an Agilent 2100 Bioanalyzer. Amplification of TCR beta CDR3 regions was carried out from RNA transcripts. The first round of RT-PCR for the TCR CDR3 was performed with the HTBI primer set and the Qiagen OneStep RT-PCR kit. The libraries were constructed in a second round of multiplex PCR and then size-selected and purified. Paired-end sequencing of the libraries was performed with 100 bp reads on an Illumina HiSeq2000. The original pipeline was this. Raw data were processed with SOAPnuke, discarding reads with adapters, uncalled bases, mean Phred below 15, or no exact constant-primer or identifier match. High-quality paired reads were merged with COPE v1.2.5, and unique nucleotide sequences were defined as clonotypes. MiTCR v1.1 was used to align the clonotypes against IMGT TRBV, TRBD and TRBJ reference segments. The analysis included only V-J combinations with a frequency above 0.0001, which together covered 99% to 99.2% of the repertoires. The TCS score was defined as the ratio of F50 (clonal expansion) to E x V (chaos), calculated using BLOSUM62-based TCRdist between CDR3 peptides within each V-J. Welch's t-statistics and random forest reduced 500 to 550 V-J features to 13, which were used in a naive Bayes classifier (R e1071). Using fastp trimming at Q25 and MiXCR clonotype assembly, TCRdb reanalyzed the public sequencing data and kept in-frame beta chains. Records with the same CDR3 protein are collapsed into one entry carrying the most frequent genes and DNA. The V and J calls and clone size come from TCRdb's table, not from the authors' own analysis. Counted in this sample were some 200,000 distinct CDR3 sequences; 15% to 20% of them appeared once. Around 50% of the sample goes to the ten largest clones.

As regards this clonotype: Its target antigen remains unknown. A much larger clone differs by one base, so this may be a read error.

The CDR3, from cysteine to phenylalanine, totals 15 residues. Only the CDR3 portion is preserved as DNA: 45 bases, with reading frame beginning at the first base. The germline V end is reduced by 7 bases and the J end by 7 bases; junction bases left unmatched: 10. CDR1 and CDR2 are drawn from the germline V gene (reference sequence): SEHNR, FQNEAQ. This chain is built from TRBV7-9 and TRBJ2-1, with 10 middle bases fitting TRBD2. This TCR was recovered from a man aged 45-65 years with Graves' hyperthyroidism. The sequencing sample was made of blood. The DNA sequence is given as TGTGCCAGCACCAATATAGCGGGAGGTGGTAATGAGCAGTTCTTC. This translates into CASTNIAGGGNEQFF.